Listed here are 29 T cell receptor beta chains from one sample, sequenced in a study of shared clonotypes between healthy human individuals. TCRdb's table, derived via immunoSEQ multiplex PCR, lists solely in-frame clones and lacks some. The sample has about 2.3 million clones; 85% to 95% are singletons. Sequenced input: naive CD4+ T cells from PBMCs. Specified subset: CD45RA+ positively selected. The receptors come from a man aged 18 to 29 in good health. Some clones in this sample may be carry-over from other donors' samples.

The CDR3 loop reads CASSSFGGSYNEQFF. In nucleotides, the CDR3 is TGTGCCAGCAGTTCGTTCGGGGGTTCCTACAATGAGCAGTTCTTC. The chain joins TRBV27 to TRBJ2-1, with TRBD2 as a possible D gene (6 bases). The germline V and J ends were trimmed by 4 bases and 1 base, with 11 bases remaining between them. The germline gives CDR1 MNHEY, CDR2 SMNVEV (reference sequence). The CDR3 loop spans 15 amino acids.

The rearrangement uses TRBV7-2 and TRBJ1-1; D gene unclear. Germline-derived CDR1 and CDR2 are SGHTA and FQGNSA. There are 9 residues in the CDR3. Trimming pared 5 bases from V and 12 bases from J, leaving 7 bases between. This CDR3 reads CASSPPTFF. CDR3 DNA: TGTGCCAGCAGCCCCCCGACTTTCTTT.

CDR3 sequence: CASSSNGGRLYDEQFF. DNA for the CDR3: TGTGCCAGCAGCTCCAACGGCGGTAGGTTGTATGATGAGCAGTTCTTC. This chain connects TRBV11-2 to TRBJ2-1; D not certain. Trimming pared 4 bases from V and 8 bases from J, leaving 21 bases between. The CDR3 totals 16 residues. From germline, CDR1 is SGHAT and CDR2 FQNNGV. Combining the CDR3 with reference TRBV11-2 and TRBJ2-1 gives the whole variable domain EAGVAQSPRYKIIEKRQSVAFWCNPISGHATLYWYQQILGQGPKLLIQFQNNGVVDDSQLPKDRFSAERLKGVDSTLKIQPAKLEDSAVYLCASSSNGGRLYDEQFFGPGTRLTVL.

The V gene is TRBV15, the J gene TRBJ2-3; D possibly corresponds to TRBD1 (6 bases). Germline V lookup: CDR1 LNHNV, CDR2 YYDKDF (reference sequence). V was pared by 1 base and J by 4 bases, with 6 bases between. CDR3 length: 13 amino acids. CDR3 in amino acids: CATSRGQADTQYF. Written as DNA, the CDR3 is TGTGCCACCAGCAGAGGACAGGCAGATACGCAGTATTTT.

The gene calls are TRBV7-9 and TRBJ2-7, with TRBD2 identical over 10 bases. Germline V gene data show CDR1 as SEHNR and CDR2 as FQNEAQ (reference sequence). This CDR3 is built from 16 residues. J gave up 7 bases and V 1 base, and 10 bases lay outside the gene matches. The CDR3 loop is CASSLDGLAGAGEQYF. The CDR3 coding sequence is TGTGCCAGCAGCTTAGATGGGCTAGCGGGGGCCGGGGAGCAGTACTTC.

This chain joins TRBV30 and TRBJ2-7; 16 bases agree with TRBD2. From germline, CDR1 is GTSNPN and CDR2 SVGIG (reference sequence). The CDR3 loop spans 19 amino acids. Losses at the gene ends were 3 bases for V and 5 bases for J; bases not matched to a gene: 16. The CDR3 is CAWRRVIPKGTSGRDEQYF. CDR3 bases: TGTGCCTGGAGGCGGGTCATACCGAAAGGGACTAGCGGGAGGGACGAGCAGTACTTC.

V and J are TRBV10-2 and TRBJ2-1; 10 nucleotides agree with TRBD2. The CDR3 consists of 14 residues. Germline V gives CDR1 WSHSY, CDR2 SAAADI. J gave up 7 bases and V 10 bases, and 10 bases lay outside the gene matches. This CDR3 reads CATTPSGSRNEQFF. The CDR3 DNA is TGCGCCACCACTCCTAGCGGGAGTCGGAATGAGCAGTTCTTC.

The rearrangement links TRBV7-2 to TRBJ2-3; D gene ambiguous. Trimming took off 3 bases at V and 4 bases at J, with 8 bases between the two ends. The CDR3 spans 13 residues. CDR1 is SGHTA and CDR2 is FQGNSA in the germline V gene. CDR3 in amino acids: CASSLTPPDTQYF. DNA of the CDR3: TGTGCCAGCAGCTTGACCCCCCCAGATACGCAGTATTTT. Full variable domain (rest looked up from reference TRBV7-2 and TRBJ2-3): GAGVSQSPSNKVTEKGKDVELRCDPISGHTALYWYRQSLGQGLEFLIYFQGNSAPDKSGLPSDRFSAERTGGSVSTLTIQRTQQEDSAVYLCASSLTPPDTQYFGPGTRLTVL.

The chain is built from TRBV18 and TRBJ2-1; the D gene is possibly TRBD2 (5 bases). Germline V gene data show CDR1 as KGHSH and CDR2 as LQKENI. CDR3 length: 16 amino acids. Trimming took off 0 bases at V and 6 bases at J, with 15 bases between the two ends. For the CDR3, the DNA is TGTGCCAGCTCACCACCGGTCGGGGTAGGACCCAATGAGCAGTTCTTC. Protein sequence: CASSPPVGVGPNEQFF.

The genes are TRBV4-1 and TRBJ2-1, with 8 positions matching TRBD2. There are 16 residues in the CDR3. V lost 2 bases and J lost 4; bases outside the gene matches: 7. Germline V gene lookup returns CDR1 MGHRA and CDR2 YSYEKL. The CDR3 region is CASSQPRLAGYNEQFF. The DNA for the CDR3 is TGCGCCAGCAGCCAACCCAGGCTAGCGGGTTACAATGAGCAGTTCTTC.

In this sample, this clone turned up a few times. This chain connects TRBV27 to TRBJ1-1, with unresolved D. The CDR3 runs to 11 residues. With 8 bases removed from V and 11 bases from J, the gap between germline ends came to 15 bases. Germline V lookup: CDR1 MNHEY, CDR2 SMNVEV (reference sequence). The CDR3 loop is CASGARLGAFF. CDR3 in DNA: TGTGCCAGCGGTGCGAGACTCGGGGCTTTCTTT.

The chain has TRBV28 and TRBJ1-4, with TRBD1 identical over 7 bases. Trimming cost V 7 bases and J 6 bases; bases outside gene matches: 11. CDR3 size: 15 residues. Germline V gene sequence: CDR1 MDHEN, CDR2 SYDVKM. The CDR3 bases are TGTGCCAGCAAGGGAGGAGGGGGCGCGGATGAAAAACTGTTTTTT. This codes for CASKGGGGADEKLFF.

This sequence joins TRBV6-5 and TRBJ1-4; TRBD1 aligns across 11 bases. V shed 10 bases and J 7 bases; nucleotides not matched to a gene: 5. Germline V gives CDR1 MNHEY, CDR2 SVGAGI. This CDR3 has 13 amino acids. Written as DNA, the CDR3 is TGTGCCACTACCGGGACAGGGGGTGAAAAACTGTTTTTT. Protein: CATTGTGGEKLFF.

With respect to this clone: Other DNA sequences in this sample translate to the same CDR3. In DNA, the CDR3 is TGTGCCAGCTCACCACCGGGGGGAAACACCATATATTTT. Its translation is CASSPPGGNTIYF. The chain has TRBV18 and TRBJ1-3, with D unresolved. Trimming removed 0 bases from V and 4 bases from J, with 4 bases in between. Germline CDR1 KGHSH, CDR2 LQKENI. The CDR3 spans 13 residues.

The rearrangement joins TRBV7-2 to TRBJ2-3; TRBD2 agrees at 10 bases. This CDR3 has 15 amino acids. V was pared by 2 bases and J by 5 bases, with 4 bases of the junction left unmatched. From germline, CDR1 is SGHTA and CDR2 FQGNSA. The CDR3 loop is CASSLLAGVRDTQYF. CDR3 nucleotide sequence: TGTGCCAGCAGCTTACTAGCGGGAGTTAGAGATACGCAGTATTTT.

The rearrangement uses TRBV28 and TRBJ2-1; D gene ambiguous. The CDR3 sequence is 15 residues long. The V and J ends lost 1 base and 8 bases respectively, with 15 bases between them. The germline gives CDR1 MDHEN, CDR2 SYDVKM. The CDR3 DNA reads as TGTGCCAGCAGTTTATTCGGTGGACGCGGACATGAGCAGTTCTTC. This codes for CASSLFGGRGHEQFF.

The chain recombines TRBV9 with TRBJ2-5; possibly TRBD2 for D (5 bases). Germline-derived CDR1 and CDR2 are SGDLS and YYNGEE. The V gene lost 0 bases and the J gene lost 2 bases, with 14 bases spanning the gap. This CDR3 has 16 amino acids. CDR3 DNA sequence: TGTGCCAGCAGCGTAGCCCACGGACGGGATCAAGAGACCCAGTACTTC. It specifies CASSVAHGRDQETQYF.

The chain combines TRBV30 with TRBJ2-7, with TRBD1 matching 7 bases. The CDR3 is 15 residues long. CDR1 is GTSNPN, CDR2 SVGIG, per germline (reference sequence). After removal of 4 bases from V and 0 bases from J, the junction contained 9 bases not matched to a gene. The CDR3 reads CAWTHQQGISYEQYF. The CDR3 coding sequence is TGTGCCTGGACCCACCAACAGGGGATCTCCTACGAGCAGTACTTC.

This clone came up a few times. CDR3 residues: CASSPPAGVYNEQFF. The DNA for the CDR3 is TGTGCCAGCTCACCACCAGCGGGAGTCTACAATGAGCAGTTCTTC. This chain joins TRBV18 and TRBJ2-1, with 8 bases fitting TRBD2. Germline V gene sequence: CDR1 KGHSH, CDR2 LQKENI. J gave up 3 bases and V 0 bases, and 1 base lay outside the gene matches. The CDR3 runs 15 residues. Looking up the rest from reference TRBV18 and TRBJ2-1 gives the full variable domain: NAGVMQNPRHLVRRRGQEARLRCSPMKGHSHVYWYRQLPEEGLKFMVYLQKENIIDESGMPKERFSAEFPKEGPSILRIQQVVRGDSAAYFCASSPPAGVYNEQFFGPGTRLTVL.

The CDR3 nucleotides are TGTGCCAGCTCACCGAGGCGGGCCAGCACAGATACGCAGTATTTT. Residues: CASSPRRASTDTQYF. The chain combines TRBV18 with TRBJ2-3; possibly TRBD2 for D (5 bases). The CDR3 totals 15 residues. Germline V lookup: CDR1 KGHSH, CDR2 LQKENI. V was cut by 3 bases and J by 0 bases, with 10 bases left in between.

This clone was seen once. The rearrangement links TRBV9 to TRBJ2-3; no clear D gene. V lost 3 bases and J 2 bases, leaving 10 bases between the germline ends. The CDR3 contains 14 residues. Germline V CDR1 and CDR2: SGDLS, YYNGEE. CDR3 sequence reads: CASSDGPNTDTQYF. The DNA for the CDR3 is TGTGCCAGCAGCGACGGACCAAACACAGATACGCAGTATTTT.

This sequence joins TRBV5-4 and TRBJ2-1; TRBD2 might be the D (6 bases). Germline V gives CDR1 SGHNT, CDR2 YYREEE (reference sequence). CDR3 length: 15 residues. The V end was cut by 0 bases, the J end by 4 bases, with 11 bases between. The CDR3 nucleotides read TGTGCCAGCAGCTTGGAGCGGGTTCTTTACAATGAGCAGTTCTTC. This encodes CASSLERVLYNEQFF.

This chain connects TRBV5-6 to TRBJ2-7; the D gene is possibly TRBD1 (6 bases). The CDR3 covers 15 residues. Germline-derived CDR1 and CDR2 are SGHDT and YYEEEE. The germline V and J ends were trimmed by 0 bases and 1 base, with 11 bases remaining between them. The CDR3 DNA sequence: TGTGCCAGCAGCTTGGGGCCAGGGGCGTCCTACGAGCAGTACTTC. This sequence encodes CASSLGPGASYEQYF. Together with reference TRBV5-6 and TRBJ2-7, the CDR3 gives the full variable domain: DAGVTQSPTHLIKTRGQQVTLRCSPKSGHDTVSWYQQALGQGPQFIFQYYEEEERQRGNFPDRFSGHQFPNYSSELNVNALLLGDSALYLCASSLGPGASYEQYFGPGTRLTVT.

The chain couples TRBV28 to TRBJ2-7; D may be TRBD1 or TRBD2 (5 bases each). V lost 5 bases, J lost 0 bases, and 14 bases lay in between. CDR1 MDHEN and CDR2 SYDVKM come from the germline V gene. This CDR3 comprises 15 residues. In nucleotides, the CDR3 is TGTGCCAGCAGTGGATCCGGGACCCTCTCCTACGAGCAGTACTTC. It is translated as CASSGSGTLSYEQYF.

The J gene is TRBJ2-3, the V gene TRBV11-2, with 7 bases matching TRBD1. The trim removed 4 bases at V and 2 bases at J, leaving 3 bases unmatched. CDR3 size: 14 residues. Germline lookup yields CDR1 SGHAT and CDR2 FQNNGV. The DNA of the CDR3 is TGTGCCAGCAGCTACGACAGGGCCACAGATACGCAGTATTTT. This codes for CASSYDRATDTQYF. The full variable domain, its missing parts supplied by reference TRBV11-2 and TRBJ2-3, is EAGVAQSPRYKIIEKRQSVAFWCNPISGHATLYWYQQILGQGPKLLIQFQNNGVVDDSQLPKDRFSAERLKGVDSTLKIQPAKLEDSAVYLCASSYDRATDTQYFGPGTRLTVL.

The chain uses TRBV10-3 and TRBJ2-1; 9 nucleotides line up with TRBD2. There are 17 residues in the CDR3. Germline loops: CDR1 ENHRY, CDR2 SYGVKD. The V gene end was trimmed by 0 bases and the J gene end by 9 bases; junction bases not matched to a gene: 12. CDR3 in amino acids: CAISESRLAGLWGEQFF. Here the CDR3 DNA reads TGTGCCATCAGTGAGTCCAGGCTAGCGGGGTTGTGGGGTGAGCAGTTCTTC.

The chain links TRBV2 to TRBJ1-3; D call uncertain. The CDR3 runs to 15 residues. Looked up from germline, CDR1 is SNHLY and CDR2 is FYNNEI. Trimming left V 5 bases short and J 0 bases short, with 11 bases between. Here the CDR3 reads CASSWSSSSGNTIYF. CDR3 nucleotide sequence: TGTGCCAGCAGTTGGTCTTCCAGCTCTGGAAACACCATATATTTT.

For the CDR3, the DNA is TGTGCCAGCAGTGAAGCGTGGACGGGCGGTGGAAACACCATATATTTT. Amino acid sequence: CASSEAWTGGGNTIYF. The chain couples TRBV6-1 to TRBJ1-3; the D is unclear. The CDR3 is made up of 16 amino acids. V gave up 0 bases and J gave up 3 bases, with 12 bases separating them. In germline, CDR1 is MNHNS, CDR2 SASEGT.

The rearrangement links TRBV2 to TRBJ2-7, with D perhaps matching TRBD2 (6 bases). The germline gives CDR1 SNHLY, CDR2 FYNNEI. V gave up 7 bases and J gave up 1 base, with 8 bases separating them. The CDR3 is made up of 12 amino acids. The CDR3 coding sequence is TGTGCCAGCACTAGCGATTCCTACGAGCAGTACTTC. It yields the protein CASTSDSYEQYF.